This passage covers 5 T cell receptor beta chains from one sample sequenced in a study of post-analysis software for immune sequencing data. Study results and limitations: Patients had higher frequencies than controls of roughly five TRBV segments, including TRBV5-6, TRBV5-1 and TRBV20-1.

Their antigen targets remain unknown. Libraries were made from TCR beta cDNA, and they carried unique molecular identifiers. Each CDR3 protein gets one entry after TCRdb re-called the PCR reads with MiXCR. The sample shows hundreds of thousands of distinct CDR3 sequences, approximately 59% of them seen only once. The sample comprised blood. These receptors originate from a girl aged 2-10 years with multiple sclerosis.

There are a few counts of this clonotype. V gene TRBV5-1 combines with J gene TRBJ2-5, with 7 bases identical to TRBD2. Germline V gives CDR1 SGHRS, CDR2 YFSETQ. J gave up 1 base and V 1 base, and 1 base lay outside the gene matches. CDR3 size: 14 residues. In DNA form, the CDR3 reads TGCGCCAGCAGCTTGCCTAGCGGCCAAGAGACCCAGTACTTC. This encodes CASSLPSGQETQYF. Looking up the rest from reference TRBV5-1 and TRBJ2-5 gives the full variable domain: KAGVTQTPRYLIKTRGQQVTLSCSPISGHRSVSWYQQTPGQGLQFLFEYFSETQRNKGNFPGRFSGRQFSNSRSEMNVSTLELGDSALYLCASSLPSGQETQYFGPGTRLLVL.

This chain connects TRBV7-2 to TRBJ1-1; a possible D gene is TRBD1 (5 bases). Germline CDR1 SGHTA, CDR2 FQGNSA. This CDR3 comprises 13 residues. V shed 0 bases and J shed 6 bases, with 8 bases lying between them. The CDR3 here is CASSLAPGPEAFF. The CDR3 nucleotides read TGTGCCAGCAGCTTAGCGCCGGGGCCTGAAGCTTTCTTT.

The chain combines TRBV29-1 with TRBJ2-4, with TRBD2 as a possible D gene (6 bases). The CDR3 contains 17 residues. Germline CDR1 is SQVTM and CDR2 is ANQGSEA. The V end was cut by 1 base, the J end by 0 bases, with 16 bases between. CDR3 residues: CSVEVGGSSKAKNIQYF. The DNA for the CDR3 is TGCAGCGTTGAAGTTGGGGGGAGTAGTAAAGCCAAAAACATTCAGTACTTC.

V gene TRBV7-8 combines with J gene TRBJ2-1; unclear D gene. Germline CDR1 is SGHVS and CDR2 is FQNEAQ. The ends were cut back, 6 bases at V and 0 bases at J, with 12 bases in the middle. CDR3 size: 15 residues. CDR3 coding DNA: TGTGCCAGCAGTCGGGCTAGGAGCTCCTACAATGAGCAGTTCTTC. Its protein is CASSRARSSYNEQFF.

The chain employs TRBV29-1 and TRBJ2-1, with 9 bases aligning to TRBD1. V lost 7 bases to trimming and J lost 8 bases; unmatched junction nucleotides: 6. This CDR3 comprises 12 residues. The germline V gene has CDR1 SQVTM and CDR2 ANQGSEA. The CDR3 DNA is TGCAGCGCACCGGGACAGGGAGATGAGCAGTTCTTC. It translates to CSAPGQGDEQFF.